One sample yielded the 18 T cell receptor beta chains listed below, sequenced in a study of blood T cell repertoires in COVID-19. Clones were read by immunoSEQ multiplex PCR, and TCRdb kept only the in-frame ones, dropping some. The profile shows 55,000 to 80,000 clones, roughly 89% of them singletons. The sequencing input was peripheral blood. These receptors were obtained from a man of 80 years or more with acute or convalescent COVID-19.

The CDR3 DNA is TGTGCCATCAGTGGCAGGCCCTCTGGGGCCAACGTCCTGACTTTC. Translated: CAISGRPSGANVLTF. The chain joins TRBV10-3 to TRBJ2-6; no definite D call. The CDR3 contains 15 residues. Germline V CDR1 and CDR2: ENHRY, SYGVKD. Deletions cut 4 bases from V and 0 bases from J, with 7 bases between.

This clone appeared once. This CDR3 is CASSEVRGRTEAFF. The CDR3, as DNA: TGTGCCAGCAGTGAGGTCAGGGGGAGGACTGAAGCTTTCTTT. The chain couples TRBV6-1 to TRBJ1-1; 7 bases align to TRBD1. This CDR3 is built from 14 residues. V shed 3 bases, J shed 5 bases, and the junction held 6 bases outside the gene matches. Germline CDR1 reads MNHNS; CDR2 reads SASEGT.

The J gene is TRBJ1-3, the V gene TRBV7-9; D unclear. CDR3 size: 16 residues. The V and J ends lost 4 bases and 4 bases respectively, with 17 bases between them. Germline CDR1 reads SEHNR; CDR2 reads FQNEAQ (reference sequence). CDR3 DNA sequence: TGTGCCAGCAGCTCTGTCGGACTCAGAGAGGGAAACACCATATATTTT. This codes for CASSSVGLREGNTIYF.

A word on this clone: One end of the junction varies from germline; a read error may be responsible. CDR3 amino acids: CASRYSGANVLTF. Written as DNA, the CDR3 is TGTGCCAGCAGGTACTCTGGGGCCAACGTCCTGACTTTC. The chain is built from TRBV6-5 and TRBJ2-6; D not certain. This CDR3 comprises 13 residues. Germline assignment: CDR1 MNHEY and CDR2 SVGAGI.

This clone was seen just once. V is TRBV7-3 and J is TRBJ1-1; 7 bases fit TRBD1. CDR3 size: 13 residues. The germline gives CDR1 SGHTA, CDR2 FQGTGA. J lost 1 base, V lost 5 bases, and 1 base had no gene match. CDR3 nucleotide sequence: TGTGCCAGCAGCGAGGGGGCGAACACTGAAGCTTTCTTT. The encoded protein is CASSEGANTEAFF.

V usage is TRBV29-1 and J usage is TRBJ2-7, with D possibly matching TRBD1 (5 bases). The CDR3 consists of 11 residues. The germline gives CDR1 SQVTM, CDR2 ANQGSEA. The CDR3 here is CSGMQGSEQYF. CDR3 coding DNA: TGCAGTGGGATGCAGGGTTCCGAGCAGTACTTC.

The chain uses TRBV2 and TRBJ2-2, with D perhaps matching TRBD1 (5 bases). Germline CDR1 and CDR2: SNHLY and FYNNEI. Trimming took off 6 bases at V and 1 base at J, with 12 bases between the two ends. The length of the CDR3 is 15 residues. CDR3 region: CASSADSQNTGELFF. In nucleotides, the CDR3 is TGTGCCAGCAGCGCCGACAGTCAGAACACCGGGGAGCTGTTTTTT.

The V gene is TRBV5-1, the J gene TRBJ2-6, with D hard to call. V lost 4 bases to trimming and J lost 1 base, with 9 bases between them. Germline CDR1 and CDR2: SGHRS and YFSETQ. The CDR3 is made up of 15 amino acids. In DNA form, the CDR3 reads TGCGCCAGCAGCCTGGCGGTTTCTGGGGCCAACGTCCTGACTTTC. This translates into CASSLAVSGANVLTF.

The CDR3 nucleotides are TGTGCCAGCAGTCCTAGCGGGACAGGGGGCACTGAAGCTTTCTTT. It codes for CASSPSGTGGTEAFF. The chain has TRBV6-6 and TRBJ1-1; 11 nucleotides line up with TRBD1. This CDR3 has 15 amino acids. The V gene's germline CDR1 is MNHNY and CDR2 SVGAGI (reference sequence). Trimming at V came to 5 bases and at J to 4 bases, leaving 6 bases not matched to a gene.

V gene TRBV5-1 combines with J gene TRBJ2-1, with 12 bases matching TRBD1. Looked up from germline, CDR1 is SGHRS and CDR2 is YFSETQ. Trimming took 2 bases from V and 8 from J; bases not matched to a gene: 11. The CDR3 is made up of 17 amino acids. The CDR3 DNA reads as TGCGCCAGCAGCTTCCCGTGGGGGACAGGGGGCACGGATGAGCAGTTCTTC. As protein: CASSFPWGTGGTDEQFF.

Only one count was recorded for this clone. The V and J genes are TRBV4-1 and TRBJ2-1; 13 nucleotides match TRBD2. Germline V gives CDR1 MGHRA, CDR2 YSYEKL. The CDR3 sequence is 16 residues long. The ends lost 4 bases at V and 4 bases at J; junction bases unmatched: 4. CDR3 nucleotide sequence: TGCGCCAGCAGCCGACTAGCGGGAGGACCGTACAATGAGCAGTTCTTC. It specifies CASSRLAGGPYNEQFF.

This clone came up once. The CDR3 bases are TGCGCCAGCAGCCAACCGTACAGGGGTTCTAACTATGGCTACACCTTC. Translating it yields CASSQPYRGSNYGYTF. V and J are TRBV4-1 and TRBJ1-2; 7 bases match TRBD1. The CDR3 is 16 amino acids. V was clipped by 2 bases and J by 0 bases; unmatched bases: 6. CDR1 and CDR2 (germline): MGHRA, YSYEKL.

The V gene is TRBV5-4, the J gene TRBJ2-1, with 10 nucleotides matching TRBD2. V lost 0 bases, J lost 5 bases, and 5 bases stayed unmatched. The CDR3 sequence is 16 residues long. The germline CDR1 and CDR2 sequences are SGHNT and YYREEE (reference sequence). The CDR3 reads CASSLDLAGVDNEQFF. CDR3 in DNA: TGTGCCAGCAGCTTGGATCTAGCGGGAGTGGACAATGAGCAGTTCTTC.

The chain couples TRBV29-1 to TRBJ1-1, with 7 bases identical to TRBD1. Germline assignment: CDR1 SQVTM and CDR2 ANQGSEA. The CDR3 is made up of 14 amino acids. J lost 7 bases, V lost 3 bases, and 11 bases had no gene match. The CDR3 region is CSVEKGARTLEAFF. The CDR3 bases are TGCAGCGTTGAGAAGGGGGCGCGAACTCTTGAAGCTTTCTTT.

The chain uses TRBV7-8 and TRBJ2-3; D may be TRBD1 (6 bases). The CDR3 loop spans 15 amino acids. Germline CDR1 and CDR2: SGHVS and FQNEAQ. V lost 1 base to trimming and J lost 4 bases, with 12 bases between them. Here the CDR3 reads CASSLGQGLADTQYF. CDR3 sequence (DNA): TGTGCCAGCAGCTTAGGCCAGGGGTTGGCAGATACGCAGTATTTT.

V usage is TRBV18 and J usage is TRBJ2-5; perhaps TRBD1 as D (5 bases). Germline assignment: CDR1 KGHSH and CDR2 LQKENI. The CDR3 sequence is 13 residues long. Trimming removed 4 bases at V and 2 bases at J, with 8 bases between. CDR3 bases: TGTGCCAGCTCACGACAGAATCAAGAGACCCAGTACTTC. As protein: CASSRQNQETQYF.

The V gene is TRBV19, the J gene TRBJ2-2; the match to TRBD2 covers 8 bases. Unmatched junction bases numbered 3, after V lost 6 bases and J lost 0 bases. CDR1 LNHDA and CDR2 SQIVND come from the germline V gene (reference sequence). The CDR3 has 15 amino acids. The CDR3 reads CASRLAGANTGELFF. The CDR3 region has the DNA TGTGCCAGTAGGCTAGCGGGCGCGAACACCGGGGAGCTGTTTTTT.

This clone occurred once. The V gene is TRBV7-2, the J gene TRBJ2-7; 8 nucleotides line up with TRBD1. This CDR3 has 15 amino acids. In germline, CDR1 is SGHTA, CDR2 FQGNSA. The J segment lost 0 bases and the V segment lost 3 bases, leaving 4 bases of the junction unmatched. The CDR3 sequence is CASSFGQGSSYEQYF. The CDR3 DNA reads as TGTGCCAGCAGCTTCGGACAGGGTAGCTCCTACGAGCAGTACTTC.